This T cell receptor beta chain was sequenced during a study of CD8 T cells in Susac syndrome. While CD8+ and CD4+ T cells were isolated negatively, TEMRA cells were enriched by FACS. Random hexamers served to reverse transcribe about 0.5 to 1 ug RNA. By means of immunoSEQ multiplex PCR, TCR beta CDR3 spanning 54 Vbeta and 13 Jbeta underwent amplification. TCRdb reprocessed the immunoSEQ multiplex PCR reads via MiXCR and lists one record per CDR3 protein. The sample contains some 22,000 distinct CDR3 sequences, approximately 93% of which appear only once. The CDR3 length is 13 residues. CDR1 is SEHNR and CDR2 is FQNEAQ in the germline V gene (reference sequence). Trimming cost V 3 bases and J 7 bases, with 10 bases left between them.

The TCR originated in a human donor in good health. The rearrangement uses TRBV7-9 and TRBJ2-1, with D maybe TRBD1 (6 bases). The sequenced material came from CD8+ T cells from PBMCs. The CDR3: CASSLQTGNEQFF. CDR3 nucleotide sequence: TGTGCCAGCAGCTTGCAAACAGGGAATGAGCAGTTCTTC.